These T cell receptor beta chains were read from a single sample in a study of blood T cell repertoires in COVID-19. Using immunoSEQ multiplex PCR, the repertoire was profiled, and TCRdb retains in-frame clones only, with some absent. In the table there are under 200,000 clones, roughly 80% of which are singletons. Sequences were obtained from PBMCs or T cells enriched from blood (not recorded which). The receptors here all came from a woman in her 40s with acute COVID-19. Both conserved end residues are part of each CDR3. Clone size appears in some rows only: once, few, many, or a class for an expanded clone.

j_call v_call clone_size cdr3_aa
TRBJ2-5 TRBV6-8 many CASSYVTTDCQETQYF
TRBJ1-5 TRBV28 NA CASSNPGTQSTQPQHF
TRBJ1-2 TRBV6-5 NA CASSYRDRDRGYTF
TRBJ2-7 TRBV15 once CATSRERGPYEQYF
TRBJ2-5 TRBV3-1/TRBV3-2 NA CASSQDRQGHETQYF
TRBJ1-5 TRBV5-1 NA CASSPLGGSYQPQHF
TRBJ2-5 TRBV5-1 NA CASSTTSAGGRETQYF
TRBJ2-1 TRBV7-3 once CASSTVTNEQFF
TRBJ2-5 TRBV10-2 NA CASRGLAGHQETQYF
TRBJ1-1 TRBV25-1 NA CASSEYYGNTEAFF
TRBJ2-5 TRBV10-1 NA CASQQAGEETQYF
TRBJ2-2 TRBV6-5 NA CASSPIRQNTGELFF
TRBJ1-1 TRBV30 NA CAWSVLLNTEAFF
TRBJ1-2 TRBV25-1 NA CASSEAPGQGKDGYTF
TRBJ2-5 TRBV27 NA CASSFTGQGGETQYF
TRBJ2-3 TRBV4-2 NA CASSQDATSGTDTQYF
TRBJ2-5 TRBV15 NA CATSSRKGGETQYF
TRBJ2-5 TRBV14 few CASSQGYGRGETQYF
TRBJ2-7 TRBV2 NA CASSLGLAGGPQGGDLHEQYF
TRBJ2-5 TRBV9 many CASSDGQGPWRETQYF
TRBJ2-1 TRBV10-2 NA CASSAIYGLAQNEQFF
TRBJ2-7 TRBV7-9 NA CASSFREPADEQYF
TRBJ2-1 TRBV19 NA CASSSSGSIAGNEQFF
TRBJ2-7 TRBV6-1 NA CASSEINEQYF
TRBJ2-1 TRBV5-6 NA CASSLAGYQVGNEQFF
TRBJ2-3 TRBV2 NA CASSELAGSADTQYF
TRBJ2-3 TRBV5-1 NA CASSRLGGRAVDTQYF
TRBJ1-5 TRBV2 NA CASSEWQGVGQPQHF
TRBJ2-1 TRBV3-1/TRBV3-2 NA CASSQDTLAVNEQFF
TRBJ1-2 TRBV7-9 NA CASSPTGTPNYGYTF
TRBJ2-2 TRBV19 NA CASQTGSTGELFF
TRBJ1-4 TRBV6-5 NA CASIQTGGQEKLFF
TRBJ1-4 TRBV9 NA CASSVGQRLTNEKLFF
TRBJ2-1 TRBV9 NA CASSVQGAIGDEQFF
TRBJ2-4 TRBV5-4 NA CASSLGREGIQYF
TRBJ2-5 TRBV5-1 NA CASSSLRGQETQYF
TRBJ1-2 TRBV4-1 NA CASSQDLTTFWHGYTF
TRBJ2-1 TRBV12-5 NA CASGPRLNNEQFF
TRBJ1-1 TRBV29-1 NA CSVASGTGLTEAFF
TRBJ2-1 TRBV7-2 NA CASSLGHLREVDEQFF
TRBJ2-3 TRBV5-4 NA CASSRGRAEDTQYF
TRBJ2-2 TRBV7-6 few CASSLAWLAGDGELFF
TRBJ2-6 TRBV9 NA CASSATSLVYGANVLTF
TRBJ2-3 TRBV11-3 NA CASSQDMAQYF
TRBJ1-3 TRBV19 NA CASGQGSGNTIYF
TRBJ2-3 TRBV29-1 NA CSIPKGGNTDTQYF
TRBJ2-5 TRBV5-1 once CASRHRTSGFQETQYF
TRBJ2-5 TRBV12-3/TRBV12-4 NA CASSPRGGETQYF
TRBJ1-4 TRBV6-5 NA CASIIQVNEKLFF
TRBJ1-2 TRBV7-2 many CASSLGGSRGYTF
TRBJ1-4 TRBV3-1/TRBV3-2 NA CASSKTGLANEKLFF
TRBJ2-1 TRBV7-3 NA CASSPQLAGGPISEQFF
TRBJ1-2 TRBV30 NA CAWSVGGAVYGYTF
TRBJ1-4 TRBV20-1 NA CSFYSNEKLFF
TRBJ2-2 TRBV5-1 NA CASSPRTDRTGELFF
TRBJ1-1 TRBV19 NA CATVGAWWAFF
TRBJ2-7 TRBV4-2 NA CASSPGQGSYEQYF
TRBJ2-1 TRBV7-2 NA CASSLGRANNEQFF
TRBJ1-1 TRBV3-1/TRBV3-2 NA CASSQVRRGPAFF
TRBJ2-3 TRBV6-5 NA CASSYSGVHTTDTQYF